Reported below is one T cell receptor (beta chain). Its antigen is not identified. The same CDR3 also results from other DNA sequences found in this sample. The data derive from a study of cytomegalovirus exposure and HLA in healthy donors. Across the whole study: A later analysis reported the same platform for the 95 to 150 validation repertoires and the roughly 700 first-cohort repertoires.

General study points: TCR beta chains numbering some 150 were designated cytomegalovirus-associated. A subsequent analysis found that TCR clusters from the first cohort also tended to co-occur in the roughly 120 validation repertoires, with 90% to 95% of cluster scores above 0. Testing in vitro showed a few CMV-associated chains specific for CMV antigens.

Trimming took 2 bases from V and 1 from J, leaving 4 bases between them. This CDR3 region has 13 residues. Germline CDR1 reads SNHLY; CDR2 reads FYNNEI. Measured with immunoSEQ multiplex PCR; TCRdb has only the in-frame clones, and not every one. The sample records some 140,000 clones, 89% being singletons. The sample taken for sequencing was PBMCs. The sequence derives from a young woman in good health and CMV-seropositive. The chain carries TRBV2 and TRBJ2-3; the D is unclear. CDR3 bases: TGTGCCAGCAGTGAACTCCGCACAGATACGCAGTATTTT. Residues: CASSELRTDTQYF.